Sequencing of this T cell receptor (beta chain) was carried out in a study of T cell responses to AZD1222 COVID-19 vaccine. Overall study findings and caveats: The donor cohort was predominantly white British with a female majority, and clonal diversity may have been underestimated.

Here immunoSEQ multiplex PCR was the method, and the copy in TCRdb shows in-frame clones only, minus some. The sample lists 100,000 to 150,000 clones, approximately 88% occurring once. Trimming cost V 4 bases and J 7 bases; bases outside gene matches: 5. Looked up from germline, CDR1 is MNHEY and CDR2 is SMNVEV (reference sequence). The CDR3 spans 14 residues. As for this clone: Its antigen remains unidentified.

The V gene is TRBV27, the J gene TRBJ2-1; 9 positions match TRBD2. The sequence derives from an adult in good health. Sequencing was performed on peripheral blood, taken on day 0 of AZD1222 vaccination. DNA of the CDR3: TGTGCCAGCAGTTATGCAGCGGGAGGAAATGAGCAGTTCTTC. It is translated as CASSYAAGGNEQFF.